This T cell receptor (beta chain) appears in the sequencing data of a study of blood T cell repertoires in COVID-19. Looking at the study overall: The United States, Italy and Spain supplied acute and convalescent COVID-19 samples. T cells, B-cell-depleted T cells, or PBMCs supplied cDNA or gDNA.

The ends were cut back, 0 bases at V and 1 base at J, with 6 bases in the middle. In germline, CDR1 is LGHDT, CDR2 YNNKEL (reference sequence). The CDR3 runs 14 residues. Source study methods: The assay estimated nucleated cells by amplifying reference gene primers. The assay was immunoSEQ multiplex PCR, and TCRdb's table has in-frame clones only and misses some. From that table come the V and J calls and clone size; the DNA was used to work out D and trimming. This sample has 250,000 to 300,000 clones; about 88% occur once, and the top ten carry about 3.6%. This rearrangement joins TRBV3-1 (or the pseudogene TRBV3-2) to TRBJ1-1, with unresolved D. The sequenced sample was peripheral blood. This TCR was sampled from a man younger than 35 with active or convalescent COVID-19. The CDR3 DNA reads as TGTGCCAGCAGCCAAGAGGCAGGGAACACTGAAGCTTTCTTT. It encodes CASSQEAGNTEAFF.